This T cell receptor beta chain was sequenced in a study of T cells of healthy individuals. The length of the CDR3 is 13 residues. Trimming took off 5 bases at V and 4 bases at J, with 12 bases between the two ends. CDR1 and CDR2 (germline): SGHTA, FQGTGA. Using its own MiXCR run on the 5' RACE reads, TCRdb lists one record per CDR3 protein. The sample has approximately 100,000 distinct CDR3 sequences; approximately 15% are singletons. J is TRBJ2-7 and V is TRBV7-3, with a possible D match to TRBD2 (6 bases). This TCR came from a human donor in good health. The CDR3 spells CASSPGGEYEQYF. CDR3 DNA sequence: TGTGCCAGCAGCCCAGGAGGGGAGTACGAGCAGTACTTC.